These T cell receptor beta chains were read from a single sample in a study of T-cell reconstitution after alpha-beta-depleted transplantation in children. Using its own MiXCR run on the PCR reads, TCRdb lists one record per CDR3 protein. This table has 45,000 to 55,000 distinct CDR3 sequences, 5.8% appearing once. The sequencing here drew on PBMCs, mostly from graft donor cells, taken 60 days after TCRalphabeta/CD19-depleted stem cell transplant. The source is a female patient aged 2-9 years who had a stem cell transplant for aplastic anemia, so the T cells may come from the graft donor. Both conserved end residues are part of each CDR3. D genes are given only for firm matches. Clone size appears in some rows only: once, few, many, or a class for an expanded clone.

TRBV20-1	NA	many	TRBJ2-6	CSAYPQEAGANVLTF	TGCAGTGCTTACCCCCAGGAAGCTGGGGCCAACGTCCTGACTTTC
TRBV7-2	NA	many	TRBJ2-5	CASSALRKQETQYF	TGTGCCAGCAGCGCCCTAAGAAAGCAAGAGACCCAGTACTTC
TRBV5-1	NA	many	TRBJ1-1	CASSQGTGTEAFF	TGCGCCAGCAGCCAGGGTACTGGGACTGAAGCTTTCTTT
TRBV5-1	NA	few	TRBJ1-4	CASSRDGYNEKLFF	TGCGCCAGCAGCCGCGATGGGTATAATGAAAAACTGTTTTTT
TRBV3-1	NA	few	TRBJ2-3	CASSQRGPDTQYF	TGTGCCAGCAGCCAAAGGGGCCCAGATACGCAGTATTTT
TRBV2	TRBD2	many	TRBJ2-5	CASSESILAGRETQYF	TGTGCCAGCAGTGAATCGATACTAGCGGGGCGAGAGACCCAGTACTTC
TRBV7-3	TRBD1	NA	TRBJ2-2	CASSLGDRDTGELFF	TGTGCCAGCAGCTTAGGGGACAGGGACACCGGGGAGCTGTTTTTT
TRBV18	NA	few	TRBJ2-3	CASSPIRTDTQYF	TGTGCCAGCTCACCAATTAGGACAGATACGCAGTATTTT
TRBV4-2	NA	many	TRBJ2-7	CASSQAGVGHEQYF	TGTGCCAGCAGCCAAGCAGGAGTCGGCCACGAGCAGTACTTC
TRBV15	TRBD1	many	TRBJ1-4	CATSRYTGGYEKLFF	TGTGCCACCAGCAGATACACAGGGGGTTATGAAAAACTGTTTTTT
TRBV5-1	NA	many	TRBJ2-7	CASSLGAAEQYF	TGCGCCAGCAGCTTGGGGGCGGCCGAGCAGTACTTC
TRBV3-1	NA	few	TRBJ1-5	CASGTYSNQPQHF	TGTGCCAGCGGCACGTATAGCAATCAGCCCCAGCATTTT
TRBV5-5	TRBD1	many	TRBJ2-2	CASSTPGQGGAGELFF	TGTGCCAGCAGCACTCCGGGACAGGGGGGCGCCGGGGAGCTGTTTTTT
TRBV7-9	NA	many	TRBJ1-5	CASSSRAGSNQPQHF	TGTGCCAGCAGCTCAAGAGCAGGGAGCAATCAGCCCCAGCATTTT
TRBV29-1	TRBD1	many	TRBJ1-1	CSVKGQSIEAFF	TGCAGCGTCAAGGGACAGTCGATTGAAGCTTTCTTT
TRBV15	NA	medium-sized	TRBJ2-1	CATSRDTDFNEQFF	TGTGCCACCAGCAGAGATACGGACTTCAATGAGCAGTTCTTC
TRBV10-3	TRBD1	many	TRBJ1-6	CAIAEDRAYNSPLHF	TGTGCCATCGCCGAAGACAGGGCCTATAATTCACCCCTCCACTTT
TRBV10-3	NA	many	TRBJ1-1	CAMRGGGEEAFF	TGTGCCATGAGGGGGGGGGGAGAGGAAGCTTTCTTT
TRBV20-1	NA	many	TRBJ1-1	CSARYRATEAFF	TGCAGTGCTAGATACAGGGCCACTGAAGCTTTCTTT
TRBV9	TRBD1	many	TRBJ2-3	CASSETGLSTDTQYF	TGTGCCAGCAGCGAGACAGGGCTCAGCACAGATACGCAGTATTTT